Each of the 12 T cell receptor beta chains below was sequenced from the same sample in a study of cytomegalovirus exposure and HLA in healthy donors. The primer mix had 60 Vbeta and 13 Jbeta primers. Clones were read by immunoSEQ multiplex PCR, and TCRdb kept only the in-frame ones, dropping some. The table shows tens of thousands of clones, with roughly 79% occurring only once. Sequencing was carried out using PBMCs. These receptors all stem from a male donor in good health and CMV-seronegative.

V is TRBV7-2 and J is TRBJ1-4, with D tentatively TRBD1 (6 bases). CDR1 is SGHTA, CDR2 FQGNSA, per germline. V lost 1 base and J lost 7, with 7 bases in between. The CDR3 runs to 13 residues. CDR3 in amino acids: CASSLGRGEKLFF. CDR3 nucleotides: TGTGCCAGCAGCTTAGGCAGGGGTGAAAAACTGTTTTTT.

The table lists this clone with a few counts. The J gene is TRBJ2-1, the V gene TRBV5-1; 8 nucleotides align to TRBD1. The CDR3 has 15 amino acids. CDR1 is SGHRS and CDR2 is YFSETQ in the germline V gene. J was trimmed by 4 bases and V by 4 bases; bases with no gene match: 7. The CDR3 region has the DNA TGCGCCAGCAGCCTAACAGGGGGGTGGTACAATGAGCAGTTCTTC. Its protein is CASSLTGGWYNEQFF.

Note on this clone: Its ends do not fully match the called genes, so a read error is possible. This CDR3 reads CSSSLVLPTGGSYNEQFF. The CDR3 coding sequence is TGTTCCAGCAGCTTAGTCCTCCCGACAGGGGGCTCCTACAATGAGCAGTTCTTC. This chain uses TRBV7-9 with TRBJ2-1; TRBD1 matches at 9 bases. The germline CDR1 and CDR2 sequences are SEHNR and FQNEAQ (reference sequence). This CDR3 region has 18 residues.

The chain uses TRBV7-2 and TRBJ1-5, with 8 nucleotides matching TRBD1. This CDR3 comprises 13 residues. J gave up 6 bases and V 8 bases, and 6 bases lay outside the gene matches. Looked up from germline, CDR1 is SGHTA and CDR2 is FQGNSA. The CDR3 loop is CASGLQGGQPQHF. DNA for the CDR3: TGTGCCAGCGGATTACAGGGGGGTCAGCCCCAGCATTTT. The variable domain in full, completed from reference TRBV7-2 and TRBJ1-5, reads GAGVSQSPSNKVTEKGKDVELRCDPISGHTALYWYRQSLGQGLEFLIYFQGNSAPDKSGLPSDRFSAERTGGSVSTLTIQRTQQEDSAVYLCASGLQGGQPQHFGDGTRLSIL.

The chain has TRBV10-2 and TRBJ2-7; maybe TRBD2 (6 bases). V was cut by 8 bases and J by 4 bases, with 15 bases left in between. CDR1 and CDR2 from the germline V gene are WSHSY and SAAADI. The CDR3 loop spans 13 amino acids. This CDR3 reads CASGVGLTYEQYF. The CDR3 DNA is TGCGCCAGCGGCGTGGGACTCACATACGAGCAGTACTTC.

DNA of the CDR3: TGTGCCAGCAGAAGAGGGGGGGTCTCCTACGAGCAGTACTTC. Protein: CASRRGGVSYEQYF. The rearrangement links TRBV27 to TRBJ2-7, with D possibly TRBD2 on 7 matching bases. Trimming left V 6 bases short and J 0 bases short, with 12 bases between. CDR3 length equals 14 residues. Per the germline V gene, CDR1 is MNHEY and CDR2 is SMNVEV (reference sequence).

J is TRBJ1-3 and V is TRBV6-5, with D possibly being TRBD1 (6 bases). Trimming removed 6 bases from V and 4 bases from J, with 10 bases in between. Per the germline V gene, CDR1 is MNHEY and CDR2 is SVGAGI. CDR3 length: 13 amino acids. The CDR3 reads CASSRTEGNTIYF. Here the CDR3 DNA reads TGTGCCAGCAGCCGGACAGAAGGAAACACCATATATTTT.

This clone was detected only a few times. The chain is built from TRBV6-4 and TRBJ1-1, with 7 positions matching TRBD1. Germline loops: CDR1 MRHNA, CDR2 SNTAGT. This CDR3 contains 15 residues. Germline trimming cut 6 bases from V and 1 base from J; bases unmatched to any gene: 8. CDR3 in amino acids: CASSETGIGNTEAFF. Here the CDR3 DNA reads TGTGCCAGCAGCGAGACAGGGATAGGGAACACTGAAGCTTTCTTT.

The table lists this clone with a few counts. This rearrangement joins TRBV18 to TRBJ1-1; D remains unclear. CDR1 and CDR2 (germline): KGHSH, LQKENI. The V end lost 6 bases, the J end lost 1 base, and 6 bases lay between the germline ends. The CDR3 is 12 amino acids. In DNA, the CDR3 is TGTGCCAGCTCCGTAAAGAACACTGAAGCTTTCTTT. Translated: CASSVKNTEAFF.

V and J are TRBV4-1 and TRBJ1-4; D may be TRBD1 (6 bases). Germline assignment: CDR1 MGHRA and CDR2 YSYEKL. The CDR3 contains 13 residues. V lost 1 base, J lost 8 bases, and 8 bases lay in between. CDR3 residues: CASSQARGEKLFF. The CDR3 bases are TGCGCCAGCAGCCAAGCGAGGGGGGAAAAACTGTTTTTT.

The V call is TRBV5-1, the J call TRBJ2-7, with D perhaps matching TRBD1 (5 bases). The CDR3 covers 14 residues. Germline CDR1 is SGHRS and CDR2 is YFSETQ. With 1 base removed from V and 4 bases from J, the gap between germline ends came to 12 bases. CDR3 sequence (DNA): TGCGCCAGCAGCTTGATAGGACAATTGTACGAGCAGTACTTC. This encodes CASSLIGQLYEQYF. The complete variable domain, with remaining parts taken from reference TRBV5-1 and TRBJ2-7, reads KAGVTQTPRYLIKTRGQQVTLSCSPISGHRSVSWYQQTPGQGLQFLFEYFSETQRNKGNFPGRFSGRQFSNSRSEMNVSTLELGDSALYLCASSLIGQLYEQYFGPGTRLTVT.

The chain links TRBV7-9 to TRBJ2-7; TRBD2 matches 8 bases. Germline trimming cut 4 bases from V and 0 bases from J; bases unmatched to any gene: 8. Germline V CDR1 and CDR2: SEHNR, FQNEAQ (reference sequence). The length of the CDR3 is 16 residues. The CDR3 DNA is TGTGCCAGCAGCTCGGTAAAAGCGGGAGACTCCTACGAGCAGTACTTC. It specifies CASSSVKAGDSYEQYF.